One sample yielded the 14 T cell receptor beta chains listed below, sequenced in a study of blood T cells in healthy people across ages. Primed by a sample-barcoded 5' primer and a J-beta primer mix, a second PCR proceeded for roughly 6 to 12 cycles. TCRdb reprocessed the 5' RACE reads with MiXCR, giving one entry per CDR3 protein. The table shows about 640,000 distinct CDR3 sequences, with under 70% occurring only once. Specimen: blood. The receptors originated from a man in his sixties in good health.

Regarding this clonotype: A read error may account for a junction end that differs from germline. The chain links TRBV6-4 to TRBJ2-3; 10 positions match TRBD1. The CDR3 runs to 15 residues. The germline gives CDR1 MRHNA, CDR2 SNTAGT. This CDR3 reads CTSSPGQGGTDTQYF. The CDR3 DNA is TGTACCAGCAGCCCCGGACAGGGGGGTACAGATACGCAGTATTTT.

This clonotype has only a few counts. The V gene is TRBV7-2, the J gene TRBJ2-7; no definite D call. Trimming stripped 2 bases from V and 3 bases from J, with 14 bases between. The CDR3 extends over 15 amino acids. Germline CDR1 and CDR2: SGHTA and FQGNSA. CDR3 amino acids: CASSLRPTEFYEQYF. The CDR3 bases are TGTGCCAGCAGCTTACGGCCCACGGAGTTCTACGAGCAGTACTTC.

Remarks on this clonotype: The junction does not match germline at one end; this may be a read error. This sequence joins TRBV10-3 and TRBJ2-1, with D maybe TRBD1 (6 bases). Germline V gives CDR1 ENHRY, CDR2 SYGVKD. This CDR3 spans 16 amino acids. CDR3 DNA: TGTGCCCTCAGGCCACACAGGGAAGGGGAATACAATGAGCAGTTCTTC. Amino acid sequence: CALRPHREGEYNEQFF.

CDR3 sequence: CASRPGGLAGTPDTQYF. The CDR3 DNA reads as TGTGCCAGCAGACCCGGGGGACTAGCGGGGACCCCAGATACGCAGTATTTT. The gene calls are TRBV28 and TRBJ2-3; 13 positions match TRBD2. V trimming: 6 bases; J trimming: 4 bases; junction bases outside the gene matches: 10. Looked up from germline, CDR1 is MDHEN and CDR2 is SYDVKM. CDR3 size: 17 residues.

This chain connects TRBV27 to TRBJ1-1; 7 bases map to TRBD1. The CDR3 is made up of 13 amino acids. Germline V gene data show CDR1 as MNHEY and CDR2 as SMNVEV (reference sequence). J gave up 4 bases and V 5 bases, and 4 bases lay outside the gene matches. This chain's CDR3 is CASSPTGVTEAFF. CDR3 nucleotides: TGTGCCAGCAGTCCAACAGGGGTCACTGAAGCTTTCTTT.

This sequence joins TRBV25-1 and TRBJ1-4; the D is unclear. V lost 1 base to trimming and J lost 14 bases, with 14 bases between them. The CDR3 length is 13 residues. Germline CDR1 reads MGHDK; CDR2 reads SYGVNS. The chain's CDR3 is CASSELGGRRLFF. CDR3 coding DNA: TGTGCCAGCAGTGAATTGGGAGGGAGGCGCCTGTTTTTT.

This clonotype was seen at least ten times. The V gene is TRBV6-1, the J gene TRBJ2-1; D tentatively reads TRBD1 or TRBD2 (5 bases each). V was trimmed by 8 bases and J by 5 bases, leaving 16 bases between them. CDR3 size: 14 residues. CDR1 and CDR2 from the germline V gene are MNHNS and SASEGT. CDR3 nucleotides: TGTGCCAGCGAGGGGTTTAACCTTAACAATGAGCAGTTCTTC. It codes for CASEGFNLNNEQFF.

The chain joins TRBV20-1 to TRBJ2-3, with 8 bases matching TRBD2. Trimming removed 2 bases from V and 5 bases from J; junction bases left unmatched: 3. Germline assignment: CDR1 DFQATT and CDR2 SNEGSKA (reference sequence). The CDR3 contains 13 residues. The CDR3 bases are TGCAGTGCTAGATTCGGGGGGGGAGATACGCAGTATTTT. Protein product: CSARFGGGDTQYF.

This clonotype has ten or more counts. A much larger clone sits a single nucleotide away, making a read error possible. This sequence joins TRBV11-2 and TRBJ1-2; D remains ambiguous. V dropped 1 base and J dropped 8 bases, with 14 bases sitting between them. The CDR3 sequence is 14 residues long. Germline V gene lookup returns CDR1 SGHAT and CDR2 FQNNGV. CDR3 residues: CASSLGSGYGGYTF. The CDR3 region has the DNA TGTGCCAGCAGCTTAGGGTCCGGGTACGGAGGCTACACCTTC.

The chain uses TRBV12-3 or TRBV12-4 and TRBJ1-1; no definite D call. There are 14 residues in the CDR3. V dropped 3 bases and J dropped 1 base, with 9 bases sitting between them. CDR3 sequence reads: CASSFSGKNTEAFF. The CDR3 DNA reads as TGTGCCAGCAGTTTCTCCGGAAAGAACACTGAAGCTTTCTTT.

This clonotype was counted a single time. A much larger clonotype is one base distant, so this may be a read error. In DNA form, the CDR3 reads TGTGCCAGCAGCCACCCCGGCATGTATGAAGCTTTCTTT. Its translation is CASSHPGMYEAFF. This chain connects TRBV14 to TRBJ1-1, with D unresolved. The CDR3 has 13 amino acids. The germline V gene encodes CDR1 SGHDN and CDR2 FVKESK. Trimming removed 3 bases from V and 7 bases from J, with 12 bases in between.

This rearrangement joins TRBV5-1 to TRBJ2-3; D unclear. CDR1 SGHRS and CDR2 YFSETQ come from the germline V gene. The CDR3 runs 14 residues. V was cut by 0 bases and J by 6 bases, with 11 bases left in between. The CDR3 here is CASSLGTPRDTQYF. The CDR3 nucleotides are TGCGCCAGCAGCTTGGGGACCCCAAGGGATACGCAGTATTTT.

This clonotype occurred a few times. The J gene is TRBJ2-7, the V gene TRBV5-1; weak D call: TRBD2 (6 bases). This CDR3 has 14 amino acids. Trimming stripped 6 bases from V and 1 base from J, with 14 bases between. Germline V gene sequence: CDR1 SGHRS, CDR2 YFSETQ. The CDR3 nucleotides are TGCGCCAGCACCCTGGGGGGAGCTTCCTACGAGCAGTACTTC. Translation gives CASTLGGASYEQYF.

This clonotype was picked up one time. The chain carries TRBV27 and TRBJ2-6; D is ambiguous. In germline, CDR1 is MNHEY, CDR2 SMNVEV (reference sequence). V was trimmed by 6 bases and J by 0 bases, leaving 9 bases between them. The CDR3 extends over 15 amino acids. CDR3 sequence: CASRTRFSGANVLTF. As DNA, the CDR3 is TGTGCCAGCAGGACAAGGTTCTCTGGGGCCAACGTCCTGACTTTC.